This T cell receptor (beta chain) was documented in a study of blood T cell repertoires in COVID-19. About the study: From the United States, Italy and Spain came samples of acute and convalescent COVID-19. Sources were T cells, B-cell-depleted T cells, or PBMCs; the material itself was cDNA or gDNA.

Contact with a PCR-confirmed or clinician-diagnosed COVID-19 case occurred within 2 weeks of entry. Germline V lookup: CDR1 MGHDK, CDR2 SYGVNS. This CDR3 contains 18 residues. The ends lost 1 base at V and 4 bases at J; junction bases unmatched: 13. In the original analysis: Reference gene primer amplification yielded estimated nucleated cell counts. The method was immunoSEQ multiplex PCR; TCRdb's version includes in-frame clones alone and lacks a portion of them. V and J calls and clone size are given by that table; D and trimming were obtained from the DNA. The table records 350,000 to 450,000 clones, 91% of them present only once.

The sequenced sample consisted of PBMCs or T cells enriched from blood (not recorded which). This sequence originates from a woman in her 40s who had been exposed to COVID-19. The genes are TRBV25-1 and TRBJ2-1; 7 bases fit TRBD1. CDR3 in amino acids: CASSESPRTGGYYNEQFF. CDR3 nucleotide sequence: TGTGCCAGCAGTGAATCCCCAAGGACAGGAGGATATTACAATGAGCAGTTCTTC.